This T cell receptor beta chain appears in the sequencing data of a study of cytomegalovirus exposure and HLA in healthy donors (dated by TCRdb to the late 2010s). Looking at the study overall: According to an earlier analysis of several hundred of the donors, some 180 million T cells yielded over 90 million unique TCR beta sequences and 250 to 350 Gb of sequence data. An early release covering about 600 HLA-typed donors comprised about 300 gigabases of sequencing data and roughly 86 million unique TCR sequences. Rather than using new phenotypic data, the later analysis identified candidate immune exposures from TCR beta sequences and from how often those sequences occurred across donors. The number of typed donors differed by locus: about 620-640 for A, B, C, DRB1 and DQB1; roughly 510 for DQA1; 606 for DPA1; and around 470 for DPB1. Besides the first cohort of 666 subjects, a separate validation cohort made up of 90 to 150 different subjects was used. Roughly 5 DR-DQ haplotypes were handled as single units for association and clustering, since linkage in the cohort was strong. The study profiled the T cell repertoires of hundreds of subjects by immunosequencing and related them to cytomegalovirus serostatus. HLA typing covered class I and class II loci at four-digit resolution. Among roughly 400 genotyped donors of the cohort, an average of around 250,000 unique TCR beta nucleotide sequences was sequenced per donor, of which roughly 17% were non-productive. To decide whether each TCR beta V gene segment behaved as functional or pseudogenic, an earlier analysis of 587 of the donors relied on high-throughput TCR beta sequencing. Every discovery cohort repertoire had been produced on one sequencing platform. To study patterns of TCR occurrence, a later analysis re-analyzed previously published TCR beta repertoires from 700 or so donors and added high-resolution HLA genotyping. Of the roughly 400 genotyped donors, approximately 83% fell in the genetic ancestry cluster associated with self-reported Caucasian donors. A later genetic analysis used genome-wide SNP genotypes for about 55% of the 666 donors, treating that subset as a discovery cohort. The aim of the study was to test whether cataloging public T cell receptors could identify signatures of past pathogen exposure. Donor age, sex, ethnicity and CMV serostatus were compiled together with the repertoire data. To predict cytomegalovirus infection status, the study brought together high-throughput TCR immunosequencing, statistical association of individual TCRs with disease status, and machine learning. Summary of the overall study and its limitations: The presence/absence analyses assumed that sequencing depth was roughly uniform across donors, and that assumption may not be true. An earlier analysis of around 600 of the donors showed that most TCR beta V segments appeared in productive rearrangements either about 90% or about 30% of the time, which broadly matched IMGT annotations. The cohort was sequenced for TCR beta chains only, and without alpha or paired-chain data the features that could be detected were limited. The study gave a list of 150 to 200 TCR beta chains associated with cytomegalovirus. A later analysis found that most CMV-associated TCR beta chains appeared HLA-restricted, with HLA associations seemingly driven largely by CMV exposure. A later analysis found that TCR association rates varied across HLA loci, with DRB1 alleles showing the most associated TCRs and HLA-C alleles the fewest. Linkage disequilibrium might explain the correlated functional status among segregating V segments, but an unknown experimental factor could not be excluded. The earlier analysis of some 560 of the donors excluded approximately 17 rarely observed V segments, including chromosome 9 orphons, because counts were too low. A group of highly shared sequence variants was considered likely to be a technical artifact of the sequencing pipeline. Three of the identified cytomegalovirus-associated TCR beta chains were confirmed in vitro to be specific for cytomegalovirus antigens. Because HLA typing was missing for some donors at each locus, association tests included only the typed subset. According to a later genetic analysis, donors in an Asian-associated ancestry cluster had fewer N-insertions in productive TCRs than the approximately 670-donor mean. When HLA alleles, especially DR and DQ, strongly co-occurred, TCR associations were difficult to assign to individual alleles. In a later analysis, around 15,000 TCR beta sequences were associated with specific HLA alleles at a false discovery rate of 0.05. According to a later analysis, parvovirus B19, influenza, CMV and Epstein-Barr virus appeared linked to several top co-occurrence clusters. In both the original and validation cohorts, the classifier was reported to diagnose cytomegalovirus status with high specificity and sensitivity. An association between a missense DCLRE1C variant and V-gene and J-gene trimming of TCR beta chains was found in a later genetic analysis and replicated in an independent cohort. Because the 87-base-pair reads could not distinguish some IMGT-functional V segments, including TRBV6-2 and TRBV6-3, those segments were excluded. CMV serostatus was the only immune exposure information available for the cohort. While some public TCRs were present in many individuals, most TCR sequences turned up only very rarely across donors. A further reported finding was that TCR beta sequences accurately predicted the HLA-A and HLA-B alleles for most subjects in the first cohort. The authors suggested that the approach could potentially be extended to other disease states and immunological phenotypes. A later analysis found that HLA-associated TCR beta chains were more clonally expanded and had lower generation probabilities than equally common non-associated chains.

In total, around 600 healthy bone marrow donors made up the cohort. At the time of sampling, all cohort members were nominally healthy, though unrecorded immune exposures were likely present. The donor tested CMV seronegative and was one of the 352 seronegative cohort members. Every donor gave a peripheral blood sample, and the peripheral blood mononuclear cells from that sample were used for TCR beta sequencing. Genomic DNA extraction from the blood cell samples was performed with the Qiagen DNeasy Blood Extraction Kit. About this clone: No cognate antigen has been identified for it. No quality values exist for individual bases; no much larger clone is one base distant.

According to the germline V gene, CDR1 reads MNHEY and CDR2 reads SVGAGI. The CDR3 has 15 amino acids, counting the end cysteine and phenylalanine. Left in the record is the CDR3 DNA by itself, 45 bases read in frame from the first base. V drops 0 bases and J drops 4 bases, leaving 10 bases in between. Receptor libraries were prepared by the immunoSEQ multiplex PCR assay. A mixture of 60 forward primers for TCR Vbeta segments and 13 reverse primers for TCR Jbeta segments was used in the multiplex PCR. Amplification of the CDR3 region of rearranged TCR beta genes was performed with a multiplex PCR assay on genomic DNA. The Illumina HiSeq System was used to sequence the amplified TCR beta libraries as 87-base-pair reads. The study's processing was this. A later analysis tallied 70 million to 100 million unique TCR beta chains across the approximately 670 repertoires, and around 12 million of those chains were shared by two or more donors. Raw reads were error-corrected and collapsed into unique sequences with a nearest-neighbor algorithm that merged closely related sequences to remove PCR and sequencing errors. Alignment of CDR3 sequences to IMGT reference sequences was used to assign V, D and J gene segments. For a sequence to be retained, a match of at least six nucleotides to both a V gene segment and a J gene segment was required. Rearrangements were classified as productive when the CDR3 lacked stop codons and remained in frame with V and J, and all other rearrangements were classified as non-productive. Following IMGT convention, CDR3 was defined as the stretch from the second conserved V-encoded cysteine up to the conserved J-encoded phenylalanine. The earlier analysis of 587 of the donors excluded sequences that lacked an unambiguous match to a single V gene segment. An earlier analysis of 587 of the donors classified V segments as functional when productive rearrangements were above 56.7% and as segregating when the standard deviation between donors was above 5%. To diagnose cytomegalovirus status from the catalog of TCR beta chain sequences, a statistical classification framework was built. In a later analysis, TCR nucleotide sequences were compared against IMGT/GENE-DB human TR gene sequences so that V and J genes could be assigned. Using the TCRdist pipeline, a later analysis assigned CDR3 sequences along with most-parsimonious VDJ recombination scenarios. A later analysis defined each TCR beta chain by its CDR3 amino acid sequence plus V-gene family, and excluded reads lacking a unique V-gene family. In a later analysis, approximately 640 highly shared, low-generation-probability nucleotide sequences were removed to address suspected cross-contamination and a sequencing artifact. A later analysis calculated a clonal expansion index for each public chain from normalized within-repertoire ranks of inferred template counts. In a later analysis, generation probabilities were computed with a VDJ recombination model fitted to out-of-frame rearrangements, and the resulting probabilities were checked against IGoR. Hypergeometric tests were used in a later analysis to score TCR-TCR, TCR-HLA and TCR-CMV co-occurrence, with a repertoire-size bias correction applied to the TCR pairs. To estimate false discovery rates, a later analysis permuted the HLA or CMV assignments 20 times. In a later analysis, co-occurring TCRs were grouped with DBSCAN, and TCRdist sequence similarity was added when clustering was performed within HLA-allele-positive subsets. For co-occurrence clustering, repertoires with fewer than 30,000 or more than 120,000 public chains were excluded, along with roughly five repertoires with anomalous nucleotide sharing. What TCRdb holds here is the immuneACCESS table cut down to in-frame rearrangements. Part of the clones is not present; checked against another copy, under half of the missing clones reflect an unresolved V gene, and the others are unexplained. The V and J calls and clone size come from that table; D and trimming were worked out from the DNA. Counted in this sample were roughly 200,000 clones; roughly 91% of them appeared once. The ten largest clones add up to 0.95% to 1.1% of the sample.

This clonotype was obtained from a woman aged 18-29 years in good health and CMV-seronegative. The sequence links TRBV6-5 to TRBJ1-5, and possibly TRBD1, on 5 matching bases. Material: PBMCs. The DNA is as follows: TGTGCCAGCAGTTACTCGCTGGCAGGGAATCAGCCCCAGCATTTT. The resulting protein is CASSYSLAGNQPQHF.